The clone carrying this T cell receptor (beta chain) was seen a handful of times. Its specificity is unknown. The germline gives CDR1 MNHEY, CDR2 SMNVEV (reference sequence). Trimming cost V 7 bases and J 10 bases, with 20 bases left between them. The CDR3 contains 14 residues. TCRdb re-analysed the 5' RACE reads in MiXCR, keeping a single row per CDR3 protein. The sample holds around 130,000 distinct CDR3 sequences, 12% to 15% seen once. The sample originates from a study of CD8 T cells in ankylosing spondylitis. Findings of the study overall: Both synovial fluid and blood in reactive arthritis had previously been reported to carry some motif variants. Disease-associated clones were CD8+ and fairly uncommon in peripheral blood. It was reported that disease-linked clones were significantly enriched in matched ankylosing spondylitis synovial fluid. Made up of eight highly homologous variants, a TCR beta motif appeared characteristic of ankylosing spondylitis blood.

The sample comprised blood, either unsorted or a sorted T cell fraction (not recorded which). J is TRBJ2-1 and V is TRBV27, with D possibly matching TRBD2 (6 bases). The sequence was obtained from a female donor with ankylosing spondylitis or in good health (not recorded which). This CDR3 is CASTSGLGNWEQFF. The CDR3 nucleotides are TGTGCCAGCACCTCGGGACTCGGAAATTGGGAGCAGTTCTTC.